This TCR beta chain stems from a study of blood T cell repertoires in COVID-19 (TCRdb year 2020). At the level of the whole study: The collaborator samples originated in the United States, Italy and Spain and spanned the acute and convalescent phases of COVID-19. HLA class I and class II types, where available, came from metadata supplied by the sample provider rather than from assay-based typing. The repertoires were released in a freely available public database intended as a resource for research on the immune response to SARS-CoV-2. The material from the prospective study consisted of cDNA or gDNA derived from T cells, B-cell-depleted T cells, or PBMCs. Sample metadata almost always included a de-identified subject ID, COVID-19 status, age in years and sex. Subjects who had been exposed to COVID-19, were actively infected with it, or had recovered from it provided the deeply sampled blood TCRbeta repertoires that made up the dataset. The samples were drawn from the first 160 participants of the ongoing ImmuneRACE study and from some 1,300 subjects provided by 6 global collaborators. Study-wide findings and limitations: The quantity of clinical and demographic metadata differed by source and by participant and was supplied without curation.

TCRbeta CDR3 regions were amplified from genomic DNA by means of the immunoSEQ Assay, a bias-controlled multiplex PCR. The authors' analysis ran thus. Nucleated cell counts per sample were estimated from amplification of reference gene primers within the assay. To quantify the absolute abundance of each unique TCRbeta CDR3 rearrangement, sequence reads were collapsed and filtered. For each sample, productive Simpson clonality was calculated as the square root of Simpson's diversity index across productive rearrangements. Held by TCRdb, this immuneACCESS table contains in-frame sequences only and omits some clones. Under half of the omission traces to an unresolved V gene where checked; the cause of the rest is unknown. The DNA was the basis for D and trimming; V, J and clone size are from that table. For this sample the table gives 200,000 to 250,000 clones, of which approximately 90% were detected only once. Of the sample, 2.1% falls within the top ten clones.

For CDR1 and CDR2, the germline V gene (reference sequence) lists SEHNR and FQNEAQ. Deletion took 2 bases off V and 1 base off J, with a span of 2 bases between the germline ends. The CDR3 covers 12 residues, taking in both the cysteine and the phenylalanine. The only DNA kept is the CDR3, 36 bases in frame from the first base. A note on this clone: No cognate antigen has been identified for it. No base quality values were provided; no much bigger clone lies one nucleotide off.

A second Seattle source provided samples from volunteer blood donors who had recovered from COVID-19. Each collaborating institution followed its own protocols to collect whole blood in K2EDTA tubes. For TCRbeta analysis, collaborator samples were shipped as frozen whole blood, as isolated PBMCs, or as DNA extracted from either sample type. The sequence came from a woman aged 40-49 years who had recovered from COVID-19. Here the chain combines TRBV7-9 and TRBJ1-1, with the D gene not confidently named. Sequenced material: peripheral blood. At the DNA level, the sequence is TGTGCCAGCAGCTTACAGAACACTGAAGCTTTCTTT. The resulting protein is CASSLQNTEAFF.